This note documents a single T cell receptor beta chain sequence. Its antigen has not been determined. The record has no base qualities; no much larger clone is one base away. The cohort comprised 550 to 700 healthy bone marrow donors. At the time of sampling, every cohort member was nominally healthy, though immune exposures that went unrecorded were likely present. The donor tested CMV seronegative and was one of the 352 seronegative cohort members. A peripheral blood sample was collected from each donor, and TCR beta sequencing was performed on peripheral blood mononuclear cells. Genomic DNA extraction from the blood cell samples was performed with the Qiagen DNeasy Blood Extraction Kit. The library was produced with the immunoSEQ multiplex PCR assay. For the multiplex PCR, a mixture combining 60 forward primers for TCR Vbeta segments and 13 reverse primers for TCR Jbeta segments was used. Amplification of the CDR3 region of rearranged TCR beta genes was performed with a multiplex PCR assay on genomic DNA. On the Illumina HiSeq System, the amplified TCR beta libraries were sequenced as 87-base-pair reads. On the study's bioinformatics: Across the 500 to 750 repertoires, a later analysis counted approximately 75 million unique TCR beta chains, 8.5 million to 12 million of which were shared by at least two donors. Raw reads were error-corrected and collapsed into unique sequences with a nearest-neighbor algorithm that merged closely related sequences to remove PCR and sequencing errors. Alignment of CDR3 sequences to IMGT reference sequences was used to assign V, D and J gene segments. For a sequence to be retained, a match of at least six nucleotides to both a V gene segment and a J gene segment was required. A rearrangement counted as productive if the CDR3 had no stop codons and remained in frame with V and J, and every other rearrangement counted as non-productive. CDR3 was defined according to IMGT convention as the region running from the second conserved V-encoded cysteine to the conserved J-encoded phenylalanine. The earlier analysis of a few hundred of the donors excluded sequences that lacked an unambiguous match to a single V gene segment. In an earlier analysis of several hundred of the donors, V segments were called functional above 56.7% productive rearrangements and were called segregating when the between-donor standard deviation exceeded 5%. To diagnose cytomegalovirus status from the catalog of TCR beta chain sequences, a statistical classification framework was built. In a later analysis, TCR nucleotide sequences were compared against IMGT/GENE-DB human TR gene sequences so that V and J genes could be assigned. In a later analysis, CDR3 sequences and most-parsimonious VDJ recombination scenarios were assigned using the TCRdist pipeline. A later analysis defined each TCR beta chain by its CDR3 amino acid sequence plus V-gene family, and excluded reads lacking a unique V-gene family. A later analysis removed 600 or so highly shared, low-generation-probability nucleotide sequences to deal with suspected cross-contamination and a sequencing artifact. For each public chain, a later analysis derived a clonal expansion index from normalized ranks of inferred template counts within each repertoire. A later analysis computed generation probabilities with a VDJ recombination model fitted to out-of-frame rearrangements, and checked the results against IGoR. In a later analysis, hypergeometric tests were used to score TCR-TCR, TCR-HLA and TCR-CMV co-occurrence, with a repertoire-size bias correction applied to TCR pairs. In a later analysis, false discovery rates were estimated by permuting HLA or CMV assignments 20 times. In a later analysis, co-occurring TCRs were grouped using DBSCAN, and TCRdist sequence similarity was added for clustering within HLA-allele-positive subsets. For co-occurrence clustering, repertoires with fewer than 30,000 or more than 120,000 public chains were excluded, along with about five repertoires with anomalous nucleotide sharing. In its TCRdb copy, this immuneACCESS table keeps in-frame sequences only and misses some clones. Where compared with another copy, unresolved V genes explain less than half of these, and the others have no known cause. V and J calls and clone size are as listed in that table; D and trimming were resolved from the DNA. The sample table records 74,000 or so clones; around 67% of these occur just once. Jointly, the top ten make up approximately 2% of the sample.

The source of the sample is a study of cytomegalovirus exposure and HLA in healthy donors (TCRdb year 2017). About the investigation overall: According to an earlier analysis of a few hundred of the donors, about 170 million T cells yielded roughly 110 million unique TCR beta sequences and 276 Gb of sequence data. Roughly 290 gigabases of sequencing data and around 80 million unique TCR sequences made up an early release that covered about 640 HLA-typed donors. Of the 398 genotyped donors, roughly 85% fell in the genetic ancestry cluster associated with self-reported Caucasian donors. The study was designed to test whether signatures of past pathogen exposure could be identified by cataloging public T cell receptors. The study profiled the T cell repertoires of 550 to 700 subjects by immunosequencing and related them to cytomegalovirus serostatus. A separate validation cohort of over a hundred different subjects was used in addition to the approximately 700-subject first cohort. To predict cytomegalovirus infection status, the study brought together high-throughput TCR immunosequencing, statistical association of individual TCRs with disease status, and machine learning. To study patterns of TCR occurrence, a later analysis re-analyzed previously published TCR beta repertoires from several hundred donors and added high-resolution HLA genotyping. In the later analysis, no new phenotypic data were used to find candidate immune exposures; instead, reliance was placed on TCR beta sequences and their occurrence across donors. In an earlier analysis of roughly 540 of the donors, high-throughput TCR beta sequencing was used to judge whether each TCR beta V gene segment behaved as functional or pseudogenic. Donor age, sex, ethnicity and CMV serostatus were compiled together with the repertoire data. Genome-wide SNP genotypes for about 60% of the roughly 700 donors were used in a later genetic analysis, which treated that subset as a discovery cohort. All discovery cohort repertoires had been generated on a single sequencing platform. HLA typing included class I and class II loci at four-digit resolution. The number of typed donors differed by locus: about 620-640 for A, B, C, DRB1 and DQB1; 522 for DQA1; some 590 for DPA1; and around 470 for DPB1. Because of strong linkage in the cohort, a few DR-DQ haplotypes were treated as single units for association and clustering. On average, around 200,000 unique TCR beta nucleotide sequences were sequenced per donor among 398 genotyped donors of the cohort, with roughly 20% of those sequences being non-productive. On the study overall, not on this receptor specifically: A later analysis found that HLA-associated TCR beta chains were more clonally expanded and had lower generation probabilities than equally common non-associated chains. A later analysis found that TCR association rates varied across HLA loci, with DRB1 alleles showing the most associated TCRs and HLA-C alleles the fewest. A further reported finding was that TCR beta sequences accurately predicted the HLA-A and HLA-B alleles for most subjects in the first cohort. Correlated functional status among segregating V segments might reflect linkage disequilibrium, but an unknown experimental factor could not be ruled out. A later genetic analysis reported fewer N-insertions in productive TCRs among donors in an Asian-associated ancestry cluster than the roughly 720-donor mean. The classifier was reported to diagnose cytomegalovirus status with high specificity and sensitivity in both the original cohort and the validation cohort. In a later analysis, around 15,000 TCR beta sequences were associated with specific HLA alleles at a false discovery rate of 0.05. Three of the identified cytomegalovirus-associated TCR beta chains were confirmed in vitro to be specific for cytomegalovirus antigens. Because counts were too low, roughly 18 rarely observed V segments, including chromosome 9 orphons, were left out of the earlier analysis of about 620 of the donors. The 87-base-pair reads could not distinguish some IMGT-functional V segments, including TRBV6-2 and TRBV6-3, so those segments were excluded. In this cohort, only TCR beta chains were sequenced, and detectable features were limited by the absence of alpha or paired-chain data. The study gave a list of 150 to 200 TCR beta chains associated with cytomegalovirus. The presence/absence analyses assumed that sequencing depth was roughly uniform across donors, and that assumption may not be true. According to a later analysis, parvovirus B19, influenza, CMV and Epstein-Barr virus appeared linked to several top co-occurrence clusters. A later analysis found that most CMV-associated TCR beta chains appeared HLA-restricted, with HLA associations seemingly driven largely by CMV exposure. Across donors, most TCR sequences were observed very rarely, whereas some public TCRs were present in many individuals. A group of highly shared sequence variants was considered likely to be a technical artifact of the sequencing pipeline. Strong co-occurrence of HLA alleles, especially DR and DQ, made assigning TCR associations to individual alleles difficult. In a later genetic analysis, a missense DCLRE1C variant was associated with V-gene and J-gene trimming of TCR beta chains, and the association was replicated in an independent cohort. Because HLA typing was unavailable for some donors at each locus, only the typed subset was used in association tests. Immune exposure information for the cohort was limited to CMV serostatus. In an earlier analysis of some 500 of the donors, most TCR beta V segments were observed in productive rearrangements about 87% or about 30% of the time, broadly matching IMGT annotations. The authors suggested that the approach could potentially be extended to other disease states and immunological phenotypes.

The CDR3 numbers 15 residues from cysteine through phenylalanine. The retained sequence is limited to the CDR3, 45 bases, with the frame set at the first base. Trimming takes 3 bases from V and 4 bases from J, and the germline ends sit 15 bases apart. CDR1 and CDR2, looked up from the germline V gene, are SGHVS and FQNEAQ. The chain joins TRBV7-8 to TRBJ1-1, and perhaps TRBD1 as D gene, on 5 matching bases. The clonotype comes from a woman between 25 and 40 years old in good health and CMV-seronegative. Sample: PBMCs. This receptor has the CDR3 CASSLIGVSVTEAFF. Here is the DNA: TGTGCCAGCAGCTTGATAGGGGTTTCTGTCACTGAAGCTTTCTTT.